The clone carrying this TCR beta chain came up many times. What it recognizes is unknown. Using a J-beta primer mix together with a sample-barcoded 5' primer, a second PCR was run for about 6 to 12 cycles. Each cDNA molecule carried a tag from a template-switch adaptor that contained 12 random nucleotides. MiXCR was run by TCRdb on the 5' RACE reads, yielding one entry per CDR3 protein. The sample shows about 510,000 distinct CDR3 sequences, about 27% of them seen only once. The source of the sample is a study of blood T cells in healthy people across ages. Study-level results: Greater diversity and more naive CD4+ cells were seen in long-lived donors than in aged donors.

This CDR3 is built from 14 residues. Germline V lookup: CDR1 KGHSH, CDR2 LQKENI. The V end lost 2 bases, the J end lost 6 bases, and 12 bases lay between the germline ends. This sample was also put to use in a study of T cells of mothers and their children. According to that study: Nobody spotted any persistent microchimeric T cell clones.

The chain couples TRBV18 to TRBJ2-3; the D gene is possibly TRBD2 (6 bases). The clonotype comes from a boy between 2 and 10 years old in good health. Input material: blood. The CDR3 sequence is CASSPGAGLDTQYF. In DNA form, the CDR3 reads TGTGCCAGCTCACCAGGGGCGGGACTGGATACGCAGTATTTT.